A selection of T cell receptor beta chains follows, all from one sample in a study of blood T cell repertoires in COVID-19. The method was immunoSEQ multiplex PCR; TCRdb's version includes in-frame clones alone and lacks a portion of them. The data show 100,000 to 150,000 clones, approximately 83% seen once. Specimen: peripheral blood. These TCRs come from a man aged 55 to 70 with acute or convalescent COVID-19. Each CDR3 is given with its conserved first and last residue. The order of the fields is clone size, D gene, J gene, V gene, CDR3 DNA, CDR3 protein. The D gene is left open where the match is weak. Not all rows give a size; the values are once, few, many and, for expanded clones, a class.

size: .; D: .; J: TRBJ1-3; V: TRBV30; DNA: TGTGCCTGGAGTCCCGGCGCGGCTGGAAACACCATATATTTT; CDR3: CAWSPGAAGNTIYF
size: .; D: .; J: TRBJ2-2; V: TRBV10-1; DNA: TGCGCCAGCAGTGACCGACGGGACACCGGGGAGCTGTTTTTT; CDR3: CASSDRRDTGELFF
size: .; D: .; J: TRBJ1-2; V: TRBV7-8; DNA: TGTGCCAGCAGCCTCGGGAGTCGCGTAAGCGGCTACACCTTC; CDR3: CASSLGSRVSGYTF
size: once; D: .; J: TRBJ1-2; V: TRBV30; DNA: TGTGCCTGGAGTGTACCAGATTACTATGGCTACACCTTC; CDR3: CAWSVPDYYGYTF
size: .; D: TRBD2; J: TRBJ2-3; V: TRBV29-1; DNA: TGCAGCCAAGGCGGCGGGGGAAGCACAGATACGCAGTATTTT; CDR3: CSQGGGGSTDTQYF
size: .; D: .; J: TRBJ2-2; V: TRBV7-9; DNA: TGTGCCAGCAGCCCACAGGGAAGGAACACCGGGGAGCTGTTTTTT; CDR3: CASSPQGRNTGELFF
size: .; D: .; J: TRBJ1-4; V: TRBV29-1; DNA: TGCAGCGCCTGGGCCGCAACTAATGAAAAACTGTTTTTT; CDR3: CSAWAATNEKLFF
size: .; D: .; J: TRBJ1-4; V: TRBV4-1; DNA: TGCGCCAGCAGCCGCGCCGGGGCAGGGGAGAAGGAAAAACTGTTTTTT; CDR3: CASSRAGAGEKEKLFF
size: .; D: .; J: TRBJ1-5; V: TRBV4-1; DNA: TGCGCCAGCGGTCGAGGTGGGAATCAGCCCCAGCATTTT; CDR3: CASGRGGNQPQHF
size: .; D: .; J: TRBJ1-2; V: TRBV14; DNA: TGTGCCAGCAGCCAAGAAGGTACGGGATTCTATGGCTACACCTTC; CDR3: CASSQEGTGFYGYTF
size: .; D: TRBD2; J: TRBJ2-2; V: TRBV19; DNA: TGTGCCAGTAGACCCCAGACTAGCGGACGGGGCGGGGAGCTGTTTTTT; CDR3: CASRPQTSGRGGELFF
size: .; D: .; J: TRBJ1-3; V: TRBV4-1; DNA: TGCGCCAGCAGCCAAGGGCTCCTTGGAAACACCATATATTTT; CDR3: CASSQGLLGNTIYF
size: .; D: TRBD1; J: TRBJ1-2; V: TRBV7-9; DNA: TGTGCCAGCAGCTTAGGGGACAGCAGTGACCTCTATGGCTACACCTTC; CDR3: CASSLGDSSDLYGYTF
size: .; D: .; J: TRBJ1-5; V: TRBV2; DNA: TGTGCCAGCACAATAGTACTAACAGGTCAGCCCCAGCATTTT; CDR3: CASTIVLTGQPQHF
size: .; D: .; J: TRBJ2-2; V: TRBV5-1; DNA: TGCGCCAGCAGCTTCATGGGCGGGGACACCGGGGAGCTGTTTTTT; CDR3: CASSFMGGDTGELFF
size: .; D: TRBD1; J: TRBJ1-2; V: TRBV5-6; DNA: TGTGCCAGCAGCCGGCCTACAGGGGGCGACGGCTACACCTTC; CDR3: CASSRPTGGDGYTF
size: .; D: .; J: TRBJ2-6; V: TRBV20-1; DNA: TGCAGTGCTAGTCGGGGGGCGTTTGCTGGGGCCAACGTCCTGACTTTC; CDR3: CSASRGAFAGANVLTF